The 5 T cell receptor beta chains presented below share a single source sample, sequenced in a study of technical replicates of blood from a handful of donors. Some clones are missing from TCRdb's copy, which holds only in-frame ones; the method was immunoSEQ multiplex PCR. The data hold 84,000 or so clones, with 97% observed a single time. Sequencing input: T cells isolated from PBMCs. These receptors were collected from a human donor in good health.

The chain employs TRBV28 and TRBJ2-1, with TRBD2 matching 9 bases. Per the germline V gene, CDR1 is MDHEN and CDR2 is SYDVKM. This CDR3 has 15 residues. The V segment lost 3 bases and the J segment 7 bases; nucleotides outside the gene matches: 7. In DNA, the CDR3 is TGTGCCAGCAGTTTCGGTAGCGGGAGCTCAAATGAGCAGTTCTTC. Protein sequence: CASSFGSGSSNEQFF.

The chain has TRBV6-4 and TRBJ1-5, with a tentative D call TRBD1 (6 bases). Trimming pared 2 bases from V and 4 bases from J, leaving 9 bases between. The CDR3 loop spans 14 amino acids. Germline CDR1 MRHNA, CDR2 SNTAGT. The CDR3 sequence: CASSDGQQNQPQHF. The DNA for the CDR3 is TGTGCCAGCAGTGACGGACAGCAAAATCAGCCCCAGCATTTT.

The chain carries TRBV11-2 and TRBJ2-1; a possible D gene is TRBD1 (5 bases). From germline, CDR1 is SGHAT and CDR2 FQNNGV. Trimming left V 5 bases short and J 4 bases short, with 15 bases between. The CDR3 is made up of 15 amino acids. CDR3 sequence: CASSHSADTYNEQFF. The CDR3 DNA sequence: TGTGCCAGCAGCCACTCCGCGGACACATACAATGAGCAGTTCTTC. Full variable domain (missing parts from reference TRBV11-2 and TRBJ2-1): EAGVAQSPRYKIIEKRQSVAFWCNPISGHATLYWYQQILGQGPKLLIQFQNNGVVDDSQLPKDRFSAERLKGVDSTLKIQPAKLEDSAVYLCASSHSADTYNEQFFGPGTRLTVL.

Here the CDR3 reads CASSPFPSGRAPETQYF. The DNA of the CDR3 is TGTGCCAGTAGTCCATTCCCGAGCGGGAGGGCCCCAGAGACCCAGTACTTC. The chain links TRBV19 to TRBJ2-5; 10 bases agree with TRBD2. Per germline, CDR1 LNHDA and CDR2 SQIVND (reference sequence). The CDR3 contains 17 residues. Losses at the gene ends were 5 bases for V and 4 bases for J; bases not matched to a gene: 13.

This sequence joins TRBV28 and TRBJ2-1; 8 bases line up with TRBD2. After removal of 3 bases from V and 4 bases from J, the junction contained 8 bases not matched to a gene. This CDR3 comprises 16 residues. Germline V gene data show CDR1 as MDHEN and CDR2 as SYDVKM. The CDR3 DNA reads as TGTGCCAGCAGTTTTGGTTCCGGGGGGGTGTACAATGAGCAGTTCTTC. It codes for CASSFGSGGVYNEQFF.